A selection of T cell receptor beta chains follows, all from one sample in a study of blood T cell repertoires in COVID-19. The assay was immunoSEQ multiplex PCR, and TCRdb's table has in-frame clones only and misses some. The repertoire holds around 190,000 clones, with around 76% as singletons. The sample taken for sequencing was PBMCs or T cells enriched from blood (not recorded which). The receptors originated from a woman aged 45-65 years with acute COVID-19. The CDR3 runs from the conserved cysteine through the conserved F or W. The D gene is left open where the match is weak.

TRBV6-4,TRBD2,CASSSGGSTDTQYF
TRBV19,TRBD2,CASSRGGGASQQYF
TRBV4-1,-,CASSQVGGTEAFF
TRBV27,-,CASSLREGNTIYF
TRBV29-1,TRBD1,CSVARDSGNEQFF
TRBV16,-,CASSQWVTGQETQYF
TRBV6-5,-,CASSYTGRGKNIQYF
TRBV5-1,-,CASSPDGGGAFF
TRBV28,TRBD2,CASSGGTSLHTQYF
TRBV30,-,CAWSPVRENYGYTF
TRBV5-1,-,CASSLDFTGELFF
TRBV28,TRBD1,CASSVTGRYGYTF
TRBV6-5,TRBD1,CASRDPTGDNSPLHF